Listed below are T cell receptor beta chains from one sample, sequenced in a study of blood T cell repertoires in COVID-19. Repertoires were generated with immunoSEQ multiplex PCR, while TCRdb's copy carries only in-frame clones and drops some. The data hold 60,000 to 80,000 clones, with less than 90% observed a single time. The material sequenced was peripheral blood. These TCRs come from a man aged 45-65 years with COVID-19, enrolled during active disease. Each CDR3 is given with its conserved first and last residue. D genes are given only for firm matches. Size is omitted from some rows. Given values are once, few, many or a class for expanded clones.

V	D	J	size	DNA	CDR3
TRBV27	TRBD1	TRBJ1-4	.	TGTGCCAGCAGTGGGGTAGGACAGGGTATGGAGAAACTGTTTTTT	CASSGVGQGMEKLFF
TRBV19	.	TRBJ1-1	.	TGTGCCAGTAGTATAGTTACGGGGAGGCGGTCTGAAGCTTTCTTT	CASSIVTGRRSEAFF
TRBV5-1	.	TRBJ2-2	few	TGCGCCAGCAGGAGACAGGTAGACACCGGGGAGCTGTTTTTT	CASRRQVDTGELFF
TRBV19	TRBD1	TRBJ1-4	.	TGTGCCAGTAGAGGGACAGGGGAGGAAAAACTGTTTTTT	CASRGTGEEKLFF
TRBV6-4	.	TRBJ2-2	.	TGTGCCAGCAGTGTGGATAGCGGAAACACCGGGGAGCTGTTTTTT	CASSVDSGNTGELFF
TRBV5-1	.	TRBJ1-6	once	TGCGCCAGCCGCCGCGAAGACAGCTCCTATAATTCACCCCTCCACTTT	CASRREDSSYNSPLHF
TRBV10-3	TRBD1	TRBJ1-3	.	TGTGCCATCAGTGCCACAGGGGATGGAAACACCATATATTTT	CAISATGDGNTIYF
TRBV2	TRBD1	TRBJ1-5	.	TGTGCCAGCAGTCCTCAGGGGGCGCGGGCTCAGCCCCAGCATTTT	CASSPQGARAQPQHF
TRBV28	.	TRBJ2-5	.	TGTGCCAGCAGCCCCGGCGGGGTAGAGACCCAGTACTTC	CASSPGGVETQYF
TRBV6-5	.	TRBJ2-3	.	TGTGCCAGCAGTTACCGCATGTACGGGAGCACAGATACGCAGTATTTT	CASSYRMYGSTDTQYF
TRBV7-9	.	TRBJ2-3	once	TGTGCCAGCAGCTTAGGGGACACAGTCACAGATACGCAGTATTTT	CASSLGDTVTDTQYF
TRBV18	TRBD1	TRBJ1-2	.	TGTGCCAGCTCACGGACAGGGGAGAGGGACTATGGCTACACCTTC	CASSRTGERDYGYTF
TRBV14	TRBD1	TRBJ1-6	once	TGTGCCAGCAGCCAAAAAGGGACAGGCGGTTCACCCCTCCACTTT	CASSQKGTGGSPLHF
TRBV5-4	TRBD1	TRBJ2-1	.	TGTGCCAGCAGCAAGACAGGGCGCCGGTCCTACAATGAGCAGTTCTTC	CASSKTGRRSYNEQFF
TRBV18	TRBD1	TRBJ1-1	.	TGTGCCAGCTCGGCGGACAGGGTGCGGGGCACTGAAGCTTTCTTT	CASSADRVRGTEAFF
TRBV7-8	TRBD1	TRBJ2-2	.	TGTGCCAGCAGCCCCCGACAGGGGTTCGGCACCGGGGAGCTGTTTTTT	CASSPRQGFGTGELFF
TRBV20-1	TRBD2	TRBJ2-1	.	TGCAGTGCTAGTGAAACTAGCGGGAGACGGTCCGATGAGCAGTTCTTC	CSASETSGRRSDEQFF
TRBV28	.	TRBJ2-7	.	TGTGCCAGCAGTTTATCCACTAACACCTACGAGCAGTACTTC	CASSLSTNTYEQYF
TRBV28	.	TRBJ2-1	.	TGTGCCAGCAACCGAGGAAATCACAATGAGCAGTTCTTC	CASNRGNHNEQFF
TRBV7-3	TRBD1	TRBJ1-6	.	TGTGCCAGCAGCTTGACAGGGGTTGGTTCACCCCTCCACTTT	CASSLTGVGSPLHF
TRBV4-2	.	TRBJ1-1	.	TGTGCCAGCAGCCAAGTATCACACACGAACGAGGGAGCTTTCTTT	CASSQVSHTNEGAFF
TRBV5-8	TRBD2	TRBJ2-3	.	TGTGCCAGCAGTCCCGGACTAGCGGGAGCTCAAGGAGAGCAGTATTTT	CASSPGLAGAQGEQYF
TRBV6-1	TRBD2	TRBJ2-1	once	TGTGCCAGCAGTCAAGCTAGCGGGAGGGCCTACAATGAGCAGTTCTTC	CASSQASGRAYNEQFF
TRBV9	.	TRBJ2-1	once	TGTGCCAGCAGCGTAACTTTCCCACTAGCAGGTGAGCAGTTCTTC	CASSVTFPLAGEQFF
TRBV5-1	TRBD1	TRBJ1-5	.	TGCGCCAGCAGCTTGGGTTTTCAGGGGGAGCCCCAGCATTTT	CASSLGFQGEPQHF
TRBV5-4	TRBD1	TRBJ1-1	.	TGTGCCAGCAGGCGGGACAGCAACACTGAAGCTTTCTTT	CASRRDSNTEAFF
TRBV7-9	TRBD2	TRBJ2-7	few	TGTGCCAGCAGCTCGCCGGGACTAGCGGGACCCTACGAGCAGTACTTC	CASSSPGLAGPYEQYF
TRBV28	TRBD1	TRBJ1-4	.	TGTGCCAGCAGCCAACCCGGGACAGGGGTTGAAAAACTGTTTTTT	CASSQPGTGVEKLFF
TRBV7-2	TRBD2	TRBJ2-1	.	TGTGCCAGCAGCTTAGGGGGACTAGCGGGTGGGCTTCAGTTCTTC	CASSLGGLAGGLQFF
TRBV6-2/TRBV6-3	TRBD1	TRBJ2-6	.	TGTGCCAGCAGTTACCCGGGACAGGGGTTTACTGGGGCCAACGTCCTGACTTTC	CASSYPGQGFTGANVLTF
TRBV28	TRBD1	TRBJ1-1	.	TGTGCCAGCAGCCCTGGACAGGGCGGCCAGGCTTTCTTT	CASSPGQGGQAFF
TRBV19	TRBD2	TRBJ2-1	.	TGTGCCAGTAGTAGCGGGAGGGCCATACCTAATGAGCAGTTCTTC	CASSSGRAIPNEQFF
TRBV6-4	.	TRBJ2-3	few	TGTGCCAGCAGTGAAACGGGTTTAACAGATACGCAGTATTTT	CASSETGLTDTQYF
TRBV7-3	TRBD2	TRBJ2-5	.	TGTGCCAGCAGCTCACCGATAACCGGGACTAGCGGGGACGGGTATACCCAGTACTTC	CASSSPITGTSGDGYTQYF
TRBV28	.	TRBJ1-6	.	TGTGCCAGCAGCCCACTCATGGGAAGGGGGGGGAATTCACCCCTCCACTTT	CASSPLMGRGGNSPLHF
TRBV9	TRBD1	TRBJ2-7	medium-sized	TGTGCCAGCAGCGCTGGACAGGACTCCTACGAGCAGTACTTC	CASSAGQDSYEQYF
TRBV25-1	.	TRBJ1-4	.	TGTGCCAGCAGATGGGGGGCTAATGAAAAACTGTTTTTT	CASRWGANEKLFF
TRBV9	.	TRBJ2-3	few	TGTGCCAGCAGCGTACTTGGCAGGGGGGGCACAGATACGCAGTATTTT	CASSVLGRGGTDTQYF
TRBV28	TRBD2	TRBJ2-3	.	TGTGCCAGCAGTCAACTAGGACTAGCGGGAGGGCCGGGGGGCACAGATACGCAGTATTTT	CASSQLGLAGGPGGTDTQYF
TRBV28	.	TRBJ2-2	.	TGTGCCAGCAGACGACAGGTTGTAAACACCGGGGAGCTGTTTTTT	CASRRQVVNTGELFF
TRBV6-2/TRBV6-3	.	TRBJ2-7	.	TGTGCCAGCAGCCCCGGGACTTCTTCCTACGAGCAGTACTTC	CASSPGTSSYEQYF
TRBV10-2	.	TRBJ2-1	once	TGCGCCAGCAGTGGGGCGTCGGGAGCTGAGCAGTTCTTC	CASSGASGAEQFF
TRBV7-8	.	TRBJ1-1	.	TGTGCCAGCAGTTTTGGCGCGGACACTGAAGCTTTCTTT	CASSFGADTEAFF
TRBV2	.	TRBJ1-1	.	TGTGCCAGCAACAGGGTGAACACTGAAGCTTTCTTT	CASNRVNTEAFF
TRBV11-2	.	TRBJ1-5	few	TGTGCCAGCAGCTTAGATCAGAGCAATCAGCCCCAGCATTTT	CASSLDQSNQPQHF
TRBV5-1	.	TRBJ2-3	.	TGCGCCAGCAGCTTACCCGGTGGGACATCTAGCACAGATACGCAGTATTTT	CASSLPGGTSSTDTQYF
TRBV6-6	TRBD1	TRBJ1-4	.	TGTGCCAGCGCCGGACAGGGTGGAGGTGGGTTTTTT	CASAGQGGGGFF
TRBV7-3	TRBD2	TRBJ2-2	.	TGTGCCAGCAGCTTAATCCCCGGGACTACCGGGAACACCGGGGAGCTGTTTTTT	CASSLIPGTTGNTGELFF
TRBV7-9	TRBD1	TRBJ2-7	.	TGTGCCAGCAGCTCCTTAGACAGGGGTACCTACGAGCAGTACTTC	CASSSLDRGTYEQYF